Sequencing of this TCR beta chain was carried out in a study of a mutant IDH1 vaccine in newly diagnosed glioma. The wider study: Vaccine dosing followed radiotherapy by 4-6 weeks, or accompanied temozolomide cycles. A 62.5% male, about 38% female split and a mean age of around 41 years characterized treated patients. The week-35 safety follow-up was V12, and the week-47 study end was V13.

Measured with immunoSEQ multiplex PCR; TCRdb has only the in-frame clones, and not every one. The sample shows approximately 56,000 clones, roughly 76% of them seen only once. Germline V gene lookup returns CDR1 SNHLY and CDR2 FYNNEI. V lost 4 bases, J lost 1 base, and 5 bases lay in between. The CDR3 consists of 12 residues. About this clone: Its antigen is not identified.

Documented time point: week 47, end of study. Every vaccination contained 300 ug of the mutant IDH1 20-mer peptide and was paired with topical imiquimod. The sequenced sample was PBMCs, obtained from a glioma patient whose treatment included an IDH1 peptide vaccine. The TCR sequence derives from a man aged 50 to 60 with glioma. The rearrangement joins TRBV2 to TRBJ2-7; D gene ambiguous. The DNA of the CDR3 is TGTGCCAGCAGTGTCGGATCCTACGAGCAGTACTTC. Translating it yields CASSVGSYEQYF.